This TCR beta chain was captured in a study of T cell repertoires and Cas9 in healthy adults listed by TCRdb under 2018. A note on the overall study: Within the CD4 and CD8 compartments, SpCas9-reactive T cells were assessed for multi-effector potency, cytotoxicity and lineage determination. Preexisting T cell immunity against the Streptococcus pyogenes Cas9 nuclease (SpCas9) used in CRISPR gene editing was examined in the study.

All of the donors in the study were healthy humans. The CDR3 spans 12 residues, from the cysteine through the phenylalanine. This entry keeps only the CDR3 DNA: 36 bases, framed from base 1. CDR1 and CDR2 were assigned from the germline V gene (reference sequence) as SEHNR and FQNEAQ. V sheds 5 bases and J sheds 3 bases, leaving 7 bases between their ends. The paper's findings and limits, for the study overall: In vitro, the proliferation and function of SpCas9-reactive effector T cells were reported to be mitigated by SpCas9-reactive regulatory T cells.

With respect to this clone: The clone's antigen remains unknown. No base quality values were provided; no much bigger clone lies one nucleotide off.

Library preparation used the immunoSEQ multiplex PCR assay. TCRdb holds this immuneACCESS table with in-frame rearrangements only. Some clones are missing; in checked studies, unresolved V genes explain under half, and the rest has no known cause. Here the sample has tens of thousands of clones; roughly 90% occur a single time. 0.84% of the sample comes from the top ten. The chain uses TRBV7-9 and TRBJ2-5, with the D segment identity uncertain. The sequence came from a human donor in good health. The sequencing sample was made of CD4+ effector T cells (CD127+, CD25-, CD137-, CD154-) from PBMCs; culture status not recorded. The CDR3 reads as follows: CASSIREETQYF. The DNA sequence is TGTGCCAGCAGCATAAGGGAAGAGACCCAGTACTTC.